A selection of T cell receptor beta chains follows, all from one sample in a study of beta chain features in type 1 diabetes. TCRdb keeps only in-frame clones here, not all; method: immunoSEQ multiplex PCR. The data hold 140,000 to 150,000 clones, with about 13% observed a single time. The specimen sequenced was central memory CD4+ T cells from blood. Source of these receptors: a young man with type 1 diabetes. Each CDR3 is given with its conserved first and last residue. D genes are given only for firm matches.

j_call d_call v_call cdr3_aa
TRBJ2-5 . TRBV30 CAWSLGGAGTQYF
TRBJ1-1 . TRBV18 CASSPPMGNEAFF
TRBJ2-5 . TRBV7-6 CASSFGGGSQETQYF
TRBJ2-3 TRBD2 TRBV15 CATSRTTGTSGGESSTDTQYF
TRBJ2-7 . TRBV6-5 CASTTTTSWEQYF
TRBJ1-1 . TRBV11-3 CASTSQGMNTEAFF
TRBJ2-7 TRBD1 TRBV6-5 CASCPGTGRTYEQYF
TRBJ2-7 TRBD1 TRBV9 CASSRDREGIYEQYF
TRBJ2-1 TRBD1 TRBV19 CASSGGQNNEQFF
TRBJ1-1 . TRBV28 CASSLERTMNTEAFF
TRBJ2-7 TRBD2 TRBV5-1 CASSLAAGESYEQYF
TRBJ2-7 . TRBV7-8 CASSLDRTYEQYF
TRBJ2-2 . TRBV19 CASSGHTGELFF
TRBJ1-1 . TRBV9 CASSVGQGNTEAFF
TRBJ2-2 . TRBV19 CASREGGETGELFF
TRBJ1-1 . TRBV30 CAWSGQMNTEAFF
TRBJ1-4 . TRBV7-9 CASSLGVTTNEKLFF
TRBJ1-4 . TRBV27 CASSLGTVENEKLFF
TRBJ2-7 . TRBV30 CAWNLQGPGYEQYF
TRBJ1-6 . TRBV7-3 CASSLRSEGPLHF